The rows below give T cell receptor beta chains drawn from one sample of a study of regulatory T cells in long-lasting Graves disease. From the multiplex PCR reads, TCRdb called clonotypes with MiXCR, one entry per CDR3 protein. This repertoire shows 650,000 to 850,000 distinct CDR3 sequences, approximately 31% found once; its top ten account for around 42%. The material sequenced was peripheral blood mononuclear cells (PBMCs), taken when the disease was refractory, from a patient treated with antithyroid drugs. The receptors were sampled from a female donor with Graves disease. Both conserved end residues are part of each CDR3. A D gene is named only where the DNA matches it firmly. Some rows mark clone size as missing; the rest say once, few, many or name a class of expanded clone.

clone size: many; D gene: TRBD1; V gene: TRBV10-3; J gene: TRBJ1-1; CDR3 protein: CAISEWDRGGNTEAFF; CDR3 DNA: TGTGCCATCAGTGAGTGGGACAGGGGTGGGAACACTGAAGCTTTCTTT
clone size: many; D gene: -; V gene: TRBV6-1; J gene: TRBJ1-5; CDR3 protein: CASSEARGRNQPQHF; CDR3 DNA: TGTGCCAGCAGTGAAGCCAGGGGTCGCAATCAGCCCCAGCATTTT
clone size: few; D gene: TRBD2; V gene: TRBV12-3/TRBV12-4; J gene: TRBJ2-1; CDR3 protein: CASSRPGLPNEQFF; CDR3 DNA: TGTGCCAGCAGTCGTCCGGGACTACCCAATGAGCAGTTCTTC
clone size: -; D gene: -; V gene: TRBV6-1; J gene: TRBJ1-1; CDR3 protein: CASRGATKHTEAFF; CDR3 DNA: TGTGCCAGCAGGGGAGCGACTAAGCACACTGAAGCTTTCTTT
clone size: -; D gene: -; V gene: TRBV6-1; J gene: TRBJ1-4; CDR3 protein: CASSSRGVLTNEKLFF; CDR3 DNA: TGTGCCAGCAGCTCCCGGGGGGTGTTGACTAATGAAAAACTGTTTTTT
clone size: -; D gene: TRBD1; V gene: TRBV30; J gene: TRBJ1-5; CDR3 protein: CAWSPRGVQPQHF; CDR3 DNA: TGTGCCTGGAGTCCCAGGGGGGTACAGCCCCAGCATTTT
clone size: -; D gene: TRBD1; V gene: TRBV2; J gene: TRBJ1-1; CDR3 protein: CASRVPGQGMNTEAFF; CDR3 DNA: TGTGCCAGCAGGGTCCCGGGACAGGGAATGAACACTGAAGCTTTCTTT
clone size: -; D gene: -; V gene: TRBV12-3/TRBV12-4; J gene: TRBJ1-5; CDR3 protein: CASSLKQGVSNQPRHF; CDR3 DNA: TGTGCCAGCAGTCTAAAACAGGGTGTAAGCAATCAGCCCCGGCATTTT
clone size: -; D gene: TRBD2; V gene: TRBV20-1; J gene: TRBJ2-1; CDR3 protein: CSAERLAGGPNEQFF; CDR3 DNA: TGCAGTGCTGAAAGACTAGCGGGAGGGCCCAATGAGCAGTTCTTC
clone size: -; D gene: -; V gene: TRBV5-1; J gene: TRBJ2-2; CDR3 protein: CASSLSTGNIGELFF; CDR3 DNA: TGCGCCAGCAGCTTGTCAACAGGCAACATCGGGGAGCTGTTTTTT
clone size: few; D gene: -; V gene: TRBV3-1; J gene: TRBJ1-1; CDR3 protein: CASSQVGPGSTEAFF; CDR3 DNA: TGTGCCAGCAGCCAAGTAGGTCCGGGTAGCACTGAAGCTTTCTTT
clone size: many; D gene: -; V gene: TRBV12-3/TRBV12-4; J gene: TRBJ2-7; CDR3 protein: CASSFRGYEQYF; CDR3 DNA: TGTGCCAGCAGTTTTAGGGGGTACGAGCAGTACTTC
clone size: few; D gene: TRBD1; V gene: TRBV19; J gene: TRBJ2-5; CDR3 protein: CASNDRQGQETQYF; CDR3 DNA: TGTGCCAGTAACGATCGACAGGGCCAAGAGACCCAGTACTTC
clone size: once; D gene: -; V gene: TRBV10-3; J gene: TRBJ2-2; CDR3 protein: CAIRTQAGELFF; CDR3 DNA: TGTGCCATCAGGACCCAGGCCGGGGAGCTGTTTTTT
clone size: few; D gene: TRBD1; V gene: TRBV28; J gene: TRBJ1-6; CDR3 protein: CASSFDRESSPLHF; CDR3 DNA: TGTGCCAGCAGTTTTGACAGGGAGAGTTCACCCCTCCACTTT
clone size: -; D gene: -; V gene: TRBV11-2; J gene: TRBJ2-7; CDR3 protein: CASSLDRLWEQYF; CDR3 DNA: TGTGCCAGCAGCTTAGATCGACTTTGGGAGCAGTACTTC
clone size: many; D gene: -; V gene: TRBV10-3; J gene: TRBJ1-3; CDR3 protein: CAISAQQGYGNTIYF; CDR3 DNA: TGTGCCATCAGTGCCCAACAGGGCTATGGAAACACCATATATTTT
clone size: few; D gene: TRBD1; V gene: TRBV20-1; J gene: TRBJ2-1; CDR3 protein: CSAKKGTGMDNEQFF; CDR3 DNA: TGCAGTGCAAAGAAAGGGACAGGGATGGACAATGAGCAGTTCTTC
clone size: -; D gene: -; V gene: TRBV6-1; J gene: TRBJ1-2; CDR3 protein: CASSDAIGGGYTF; CDR3 DNA: TGTGCCAGCAGTGATGCAATTGGGGGCGGCTACACCTTC
clone size: -; D gene: -; V gene: TRBV7-3; J gene: TRBJ1-4; CDR3 protein: CASSLQREKLFF; CDR3 DNA: TGTGCCAGCAGCCTACAACGTGAAAAACTGTTTTTT
clone size: -; D gene: -; V gene: TRBV6-5; J gene: TRBJ2-7; CDR3 protein: CASSFSGGEYEQYF; CDR3 DNA: TGTGCCAGCAGTTTTAGCGGAGGGGAATACGAGCAGTACTTC
clone size: few; D gene: -; V gene: TRBV3-1; J gene: TRBJ1-6; CDR3 protein: CASSQVMARADSPLHF; CDR3 DNA: TGTGCCAGCAGCCAAGTGATGGCCAGGGCTGATTCACCCCTCCACTTT
clone size: many; D gene: TRBD2; V gene: TRBV20-1; J gene: TRBJ2-5; CDR3 protein: CSASYPSGSGETQYF; CDR3 DNA: TGCAGTGCTAGTTATCCTAGCGGGAGTGGGGAGACCCAGTACTTC
clone size: few; D gene: -; V gene: TRBV6-1; J gene: TRBJ2-7; CDR3 protein: CASSDHRLNEQYF; CDR3 DNA: TGTGCCAGCAGTGACCACCGACTGAACGAGCAGTACTTC
clone size: -; D gene: -; V gene: TRBV11-2; J gene: TRBJ1-2; CDR3 protein: CASSLDLLGRGQRGYTF; CDR3 DNA: TGTGCCAGCAGCTTAGATCTTTTAGGGAGGGGTCAGCGTGGCTACACCTTC
clone size: -; D gene: -; V gene: TRBV28; J gene: TRBJ2-7; CDR3 protein: CASSLEGPTSFSYEQYF; CDR3 DNA: TGTGCCAGCAGTTTGGAGGGACCGACTAGTTTCTCCTACGAGCAGTACTTC
clone size: -; D gene: -; V gene: TRBV11-1; J gene: TRBJ2-5; CDR3 protein: CASSGDRRETQYF; CDR3 DNA: TGCGCCAGCAGCGGTGACAGGAGAGAGACCCAGTACTTC
clone size: -; D gene: -; V gene: TRBV12-3/TRBV12-4; J gene: TRBJ1-6; CDR3 protein: CASRPGRDDSPLHF; CDR3 DNA: TGTGCCAGCAGACCCGGGAGGGATGATTCACCCCTCCACTTT
clone size: -; D gene: -; V gene: TRBV9; J gene: TRBJ2-2; CDR3 protein: CASSGGPTSTGELFF; CDR3 DNA: TGTGCCAGCAGCGGGGGGCCAACGAGTACCGGGGAGCTGTTTTTT
clone size: -; D gene: -; V gene: TRBV20-1; J gene: TRBJ1-3; CDR3 protein: CSARPIGNTIYF; CDR3 DNA: TGCAGTGCTAGACCTATAGGGAACACCATATATTTT
clone size: -; D gene: -; V gene: TRBV10-3; J gene: TRBJ1-2; CDR3 protein: CAIRGTAGYGYTF; CDR3 DNA: TGTGCCATCAGGGGTACCGCTGGCTATGGCTACACCTTC
clone size: many; D gene: TRBD1; V gene: TRBV12-3/TRBV12-4; J gene: TRBJ2-5; CDR3 protein: CASSLSSGGQETQYF; CDR3 DNA: TGTGCCAGCAGTTTATCGTCAGGGGGCCAAGAGACCCAGTACTTC
clone size: -; D gene: -; V gene: TRBV19; J gene: TRBJ1-5; CDR3 protein: CASSIWGRESNQPQHF; CDR3 DNA: TGTGCCAGTAGTATATGGGGCAGGGAGAGCAATCAGCCCCAGCATTTT
clone size: -; D gene: -; V gene: TRBV5-8; J gene: TRBJ1-4; CDR3 protein: CASSLPRTKVEKLFF; CDR3 DNA: TGTGCCAGCAGCCTTCCAAGAACTAAAGTAGAAAAACTGTTTTTT
clone size: many; D gene: TRBD2; V gene: TRBV5-1; J gene: TRBJ2-7; CDR3 protein: CASPRLAGRDEQYF; CDR3 DNA: TGCGCCAGCCCAAGACTAGCGGGAAGGGATGAGCAGTACTTC
clone size: -; D gene: -; V gene: TRBV6-1; J gene: TRBJ1-1; CDR3 protein: CASSRGQSDTEAFF; CDR3 DNA: TGTGCCAGCAGTCGCGGACAGTCGGACACTGAAGCTTTCTTT
clone size: few; D gene: -; V gene: TRBV6-2/TRBV6-3; J gene: TRBJ1-1; CDR3 protein: CASSWGSQGTEAFF; CDR3 DNA: TGTGCCAGCAGTTGGGGGTCCCAGGGAACTGAAGCTTTCTTT
clone size: -; D gene: -; V gene: TRBV11-2; J gene: TRBJ1-6; CDR3 protein: CASSLDLARGSHNSPLHF; CDR3 DNA: TGTGCCAGCAGCTTAGATTTGGCCAGGGGAAGCCATAATTCACCCCTCCACTTT
clone size: few; D gene: TRBD2; V gene: TRBV6-1; J gene: TRBJ2-7; CDR3 protein: CASREPGLAGYEQYF; CDR3 DNA: TGTGCCAGCAGGGAACCGGGACTAGCAGGCTACGAGCAGTACTTC
clone size: -; D gene: -; V gene: TRBV20-1; J gene: TRBJ1-2; CDR3 protein: CSASSVGPFRYGYTF; CDR3 DNA: TGCAGTGCTAGTTCCGTGGGGCCTTTCCGCTATGGCTACACCTTC
clone size: -; D gene: TRBD1; V gene: TRBV5-1; J gene: TRBJ1-1; CDR3 protein: CASSLASGQGATEAFF; CDR3 DNA: TGCGCCAGCAGCTTGGCCAGTGGACAGGGGGCCACTGAAGCTTTCTTT
clone size: many; D gene: TRBD1; V gene: TRBV12-3/TRBV12-4; J gene: TRBJ1-5; CDR3 protein: CASSVGQGRQPQHF; CDR3 DNA: TGTGCCAGCAGTGTGGGACAGGGTAGGCAGCCCCAGCATTTT